The 31 T cell receptor beta chains below come from one sample, sequenced in a study of T cells after yellow fever vaccination. TCRdb itself ran the 5' RACE reads through MiXCR, one entry per CDR3 protein. The table records 450,000 to 650,000 distinct CDR3 sequences, around a fifth of them present only once. The sample here was PBMCs, taken roughly 20 days after the first yellow fever vaccination. The receptors here all came from a man younger than 35 who received the YFV17D yellow fever vaccine.

In this sample, this clonotype turned up a few times. The J gene is TRBJ2-3, the V gene TRBV20-1; a possible D gene is TRBD2 (5 bases). Germline V CDR1 and CDR2: DFQATT, SNEGSKA (reference sequence). The CDR3 is made up of 13 amino acids. V gave up 5 bases and J gave up 1 base, with 10 bases separating them. Here the CDR3 reads CSAPGVGTDTQYF. Here the CDR3 DNA reads TGCAGTGCTCCCGGGGTAGGCACAGATACGCAGTATTTT.

The chain links TRBV14 to TRBJ2-1, with 9 nucleotides matching TRBD1. This CDR3 is 13 amino acids long. The germline V gene encodes CDR1 SGHDN and CDR2 FVKESK. The V and J ends lost 5 bases and 5 bases, in that order; junction bases with no gene match: 1. The CDR3 DNA is TGTGCCAGCAGCTGGGACAGGGACAATGAGCAGTTCTTC. This translates into CASSWDRDNEQFF.

This clonotype was counted between two and nine times. In nucleotides, the CDR3 is TGTGCTGTCACGGGGGACGGGGAGACCCAGTACTTC. Translation gives CAVTGDGETQYF. This chain joins TRBV7-3 and TRBJ2-5; TRBD2 might be the D (6 bases). CDR1 and CDR2 (germline): SGHTA, FQGTGA. The CDR3 runs 12 residues.

This clonotype has a handful of counts. J is TRBJ2-1 and V is TRBV12-3 or TRBV12-4; D call uncertain. The CDR3 loop spans 15 amino acids. With 2 bases removed from V and 0 bases from J, the gap between germline ends came to 8 bases. CDR3 DNA sequence: TGTGCCAGCAGTTTATGGACCAGCTCCTACAATGAGCAGTTCTTC. Translation: CASSLWTSSYNEQFF.

The chain combines TRBV27 with TRBJ1-5, with 7 bases lining up with TRBD1. Germline V gives CDR1 MNHEY, CDR2 SMNVEV (reference sequence). J lost 6 bases, V lost 6 bases, and 5 bases had no gene match. The CDR3 is made up of 13 amino acids. The CDR3 loop is CASSRRGGQPQHF. The CDR3 nucleotides are TGTGCCAGCAGCCGCAGGGGGGGTCAGCCCCAGCATTTT.

V gene TRBV5-1 combines with J gene TRBJ1-2, with 8 bases fitting TRBD1. CDR1 SGHRS and CDR2 YFSETQ come from the germline V gene. The CDR3 has 12 amino acids. With 4 bases clipped from V and 8 bases from J, the junction kept 4 bases outside the gene matches. This chain's CDR3 is CASSTDREGYTF. In DNA form, the CDR3 reads TGCGCCAGCAGCACGGACAGGGAAGGCTACACCTTC.

This clonotype was counted many times. CDR3 sequence: CAISRQEDQPQHF. The CDR3, as DNA: TGTGCCATCAGCCGACAGGAGGATCAGCCCCAGCATTTT. The chain couples TRBV10-3 to TRBJ1-5; a possible D gene is TRBD1 (6 bases). This CDR3 region has 13 residues. The V and J ends lost 6 bases and 5 bases respectively, with 11 bases between them. Germline V gene lookup returns CDR1 ENHRY and CDR2 SYGVKD.

The sample holds a few counts of this clonotype. The J gene is TRBJ2-1, the V gene TRBV14, with 9 bases that match TRBD2. CDR1 SGHDN and CDR2 FVKESK come from the germline V gene. The CDR3 sequence is 13 residues long. V shed 4 bases, J shed 10 bases, and the junction held 5 bases outside the gene matches. CDR3 sequence reads: CASSLSGGLEQFF. The CDR3 DNA reads as TGTGCCAGCAGCCTCAGCGGGGGGTTGGAGCAGTTCTTC.

The V call is TRBV15, the J call TRBJ1-6; a possible D gene is TRBD1 (5 bases). The ends were cut back, 0 bases at V and 5 bases at J, with 11 bases in the middle. Germline lookup yields CDR1 LNHNV and CDR2 YYDKDF (reference sequence). The length of the CDR3 is 16 residues. As DNA, the CDR3 is TGTGCCACCAGCAGAGAGAGGGGAAAGAATAATTCACCCCTCCACTTT. This sequence encodes CATSRERGKNNSPLHF.

This clonotype was counted only a few times. The chain has TRBV6-2 or TRBV6-3 and TRBJ1-1; D is uncertain. Germline V gives CDR1 MNHEY, CDR2 SVGEGT. The V gene lost 0 bases and the J gene lost 0 bases, with 8 bases spanning the gap. The CDR3 is 15 residues long. The CDR3 DNA follows: TGTGCCAGCAGTTACTCAAGATGGATGAACACTGAAGCTTTCTTT. Translation: CASSYSRWMNTEAFF.

This clonotype was observed a handful of times. The J gene is TRBJ1-1, the V gene TRBV12-3 or TRBV12-4, with TRBD1 matching 7 bases. CDR3 length: 11 residues. The J segment lost 10 bases and the V segment lost 2 bases, leaving 1 base of the junction unmatched. CDR3 protein: CASSLRGPAFF. The CDR3 coding sequence is TGTGCCAGCAGTTTAAGGGGGCCAGCTTTCTTT.

The V gene is TRBV5-4, the J gene TRBJ2-2; D gene ambiguous. The germline CDR1 and CDR2 sequences are SGHNT and YYREEE (reference sequence). The V and J ends lost 4 bases and 7 bases respectively, with 5 bases between them. The CDR3 is made up of 11 amino acids. CDR3 region: CASSKGGELFF. CDR3 DNA: TGTGCCAGCAGCAAAGGCGGGGAGCTGTTTTTT.

This clonotype was seen more than once but under ten times. The CDR3 sequence: CASSVTSGGSGELFF. The CDR3 DNA sequence: TGTGCCAGCAGCGTTACTAGCGGGGGGTCCGGGGAGCTGTTTTTT. The J gene is TRBJ2-2, the V gene TRBV12-3 or TRBV12-4; 12 bases agree with TRBD2. V lost 6 bases to trimming and J lost 6 bases; unmatched junction nucleotides: 5. This CDR3 has 15 amino acids.

This clonotype was counted a few times. The chain recombines TRBV19 with TRBJ2-1; no reliable D call. This CDR3 has 12 residues. V was cut by 3 bases and J by 8 bases, with 8 bases left in between. Germline CDR1 is LNHDA and CDR2 is SQIVND (reference sequence). The CDR3: CASSMISDEQFF. Written as DNA, the CDR3 is TGTGCCAGTAGTATGATCTCGGATGAGCAGTTCTTC. Together with reference TRBV19 and TRBJ2-1, the CDR3 gives the full variable domain: DGGITQSPKYLFRKEGQNVTLSCEQNLNHDAMYWYRQDPGQGLRLIYYSQIVNDFQKGDIAEGYSVSREKKESFPLTVTSAQKNPTAFYLCASSMISDEQFFGPGTRLTVL.

This clonotype occurred a few times. The junction departs from germline at one end; a sequencing error may be responsible. This chain joins TRBV6-1 and TRBJ2-1; D unclear. The CDR3 is 14 residues long. Germline V gene lookup returns CDR1 MNHNS and CDR2 SASEGT. CDR3 bases: TGTGCCAGCAGTGAAGCGGCATCTTACAGTGAGCAGTTCTTC. Translation: CASSEAASYSEQFF.

This clonotype was seen only a few times. V usage is TRBV6-4 and J usage is TRBJ1-1; D is unresolved. The V end lost 5 bases, the J end lost 7 bases, and 14 bases lay between the germline ends. This CDR3 has 13 residues. Germline CDR1 and CDR2: MRHNA and SNTAGT. The CDR3, as DNA: TGTGCCAGCAGTATAGGACCTGGAGGTGAAGCTTTCTTT. It translates to CASSIGPGGEAFF.

The V and J genes are TRBV11-1 and TRBJ1-4; D remains unclear. The length of the CDR3 is 12 residues. CDR1 and CDR2 from the germline V gene are SGHAT and FQDESV (reference sequence). The V end was cut by 8 bases, the J end by 8 bases, with 12 bases between. The CDR3 nucleotides read TGTGCCAGCGGCCAATCGGGGGAAAAACTGTTTTTT. Its translation: CASGQSGEKLFF.

This chain joins TRBV24-1 and TRBJ2-1; TRBD1 matches at 7 bases. V trimming: 7 bases; J trimming: 10 bases; junction bases outside the gene matches: 9. Looked up from germline, CDR1 is KGHDR and CDR2 is SFDVKD. This CDR3 spans 13 amino acids. Written as DNA, the CDR3 is TGTGCCACCAGAAAAACAGGGGTGGGCGAGCAGTTCTTC. It yields the protein CATRKTGVGEQFF.

The V call is TRBV4-1, the J call TRBJ1-2, with no clear D. CDR3 length: 13 amino acids. In germline, CDR1 is MGHRA, CDR2 YSYEKL. The V end lost 4 bases, the J end lost 3 bases, and 9 bases lay between the germline ends. The CDR3 spells CASSPQEYYGYTF. As DNA, the CDR3 is TGCGCCAGCAGCCCGCAGGAGTACTATGGCTACACCTTC.

This clonotype was picked up many times. The V call is TRBV7-9, the J call TRBJ1-1; the D gene is possibly TRBD1 (6 bases). Between the trimmed V and J ends, which lost 0 bases and 10 bases, there was a span of 15 bases. The CDR3 loop spans 14 amino acids. Germline loops: CDR1 SEHNR, CDR2 FQNEAQ (reference sequence). In DNA, the CDR3 is TGTGCCAGCAGCTTAGCGAGGGGGGAAGCTGGAGCTTTCTTT. This codes for CASSLARGEAGAFF.

The V and J genes are TRBV9 and TRBJ2-3; TRBD2 aligns across 14 bases. V lost 0 bases and J lost 0; bases outside the gene matches: 3. This CDR3 has 18 amino acids. Looked up from germline, CDR1 is SGDLS and CDR2 is YYNGEE. CDR3 DNA sequence: TGTGCCAGCAGCGTAGGGGGACTAGCGGGGGCGAGCACAGATACGCAGTATTTT. The encoded protein is CASSVGGLAGASTDTQYF.

This clonotype was detected a few times. The rearrangement joins TRBV12-3 or TRBV12-4 to TRBJ1-6; 8 nucleotides match TRBD1. This CDR3 is built from 14 residues. V lost 3 bases to trimming and J lost 5 bases; unmatched junction nucleotides: 0. This chain's CDR3 is CASSFRGHNSPLHF. The CDR3 DNA reads as TGTGCCAGCAGTTTCAGGGGGCATAATTCACCCCTCCACTTT.

Regarding this clonotype: A junction boundary mismatches the germline segment, possibly from a read error. J is TRBJ2-5 and V is TRBV13; TRBD2 agrees at 8 bases. This CDR3 has 15 residues. The V gene's germline CDR1 is PRHDT and CDR2 FYEKMQ (reference sequence). CDR3: CASSLGSGTRETQYF. The CDR3 DNA reads TGTGCCAGCAGCCTAGGGTCGGGGACTAGGGAGACCCAGTACTTC.

The rearrangement uses TRBV6-5 and TRBJ2-2; no reliable D call. CDR3 length: 15 residues. Between the trimmed V and J ends, which lost 0 bases and 6 bases, there was a span of 11 bases. Germline-derived CDR1 and CDR2 are MNHEY and SVGAGI. The CDR3 coding sequence is TGTGCCAGCAGTTACTCTTCCGCCCCCCCCGGGGAGCTGTTTTTT. It encodes CASSYSSAPPGELFF.

This chain connects TRBV11-2 to TRBJ2-1, with D perhaps being TRBD1 or TRBD2 (5 bases each). V dropped 0 bases and J dropped 1 base, with 10 bases sitting between them. The CDR3 contains 16 residues. In germline, CDR1 is SGHAT, CDR2 FQNNGV. CDR3 amino acids: CASSLDGWGSYNEQFF. The CDR3 nucleotides read TGTGCCAGCAGCTTAGATGGGTGGGGGTCCTACAATGAGCAGTTCTTC.

The genes are TRBV12-3 or TRBV12-4 and TRBJ2-7; D not certain. This CDR3 is 12 amino acids long. The ends were cut back, 5 bases at V and 4 bases at J, with 9 bases in the middle. CDR3 nucleotide sequence: TGTGCCAGCAGTGCCTCCGGGTACGAGCAGTACTTC. It is translated as CASSASGYEQYF.

About this clonotype itself: This may come from a read error, since a much larger clone is one base off. The genes are TRBV6-1 and TRBJ2-1; 9 nucleotides agree with TRBD1. This CDR3 has 15 amino acids. The V gene end was trimmed by 6 bases and the J gene end by 8 bases; junction bases not matched to a gene: 11. The germline CDR1 and CDR2 sequences are MNHNS and SASEGT. As DNA, the CDR3 is TGTGCCAGCAGCCCACGCGGGACAGGGCATCATGAGCAGTTCTTC. Protein product: CASSPRGTGHHEQFF.

This clonotype was seen more than once but under ten times. V gene TRBV7-2 combines with J gene TRBJ1-1; the match to TRBD1 covers 7 bases. V dropped 5 bases and J dropped 5; count of bases not matched to a gene: 8. Germline V CDR1 and CDR2: SGHTA, FQGNSA. The CDR3 runs to 14 residues. CDR3 bases: TGTGCCAGCAGCCTCTACCGACAGGGTACTGAAGCTTTCTTT. It yields the protein CASSLYRQGTEAFF.

This clonotype showed up just once. The chain joins TRBV20-1 to TRBJ2-2; unclear D gene. V lost 1 base and J 0 bases, leaving 3 bases between the germline ends. The CDR3 is made up of 13 amino acids. Germline lookup yields CDR1 DFQATT and CDR2 SNEGSKA (reference sequence). Here the CDR3 reads CSARVANTGELFF. The CDR3 region has the DNA TGCAGTGCTAGAGTCGCGAACACCGGGGAGCTGTTTTTT.

This clonotype occurred a few times. This sequence joins TRBV15 and TRBJ2-7, with TRBD1 as a possible D gene (6 bases). Trimming left V 5 bases short and J 3 bases short, with 11 bases between. This CDR3 contains 13 residues. Germline CDR1 is LNHNV and CDR2 is YYDKDF (reference sequence). The CDR3 loop reads CATSSGHNYEQYF. The CDR3, as DNA: TGTGCCACCAGCTCGGGACACAACTACGAGCAGTACTTC.

The CDR3 protein is CASSLGGRRASPLHF. The CDR3, as DNA: TGTGCCAGCAGCTTAGGGGGACGGCGCGCCTCACCCCTCCACTTT. J is TRBJ1-6 and V is TRBV7-6; possibly TRBD1 for D (5 bases). Germline loops: CDR1 SGHVS, CDR2 FNYEAQ. Trimming removed 1 base at V and 10 bases at J, with 14 bases between. The CDR3 loop spans 15 amino acids.